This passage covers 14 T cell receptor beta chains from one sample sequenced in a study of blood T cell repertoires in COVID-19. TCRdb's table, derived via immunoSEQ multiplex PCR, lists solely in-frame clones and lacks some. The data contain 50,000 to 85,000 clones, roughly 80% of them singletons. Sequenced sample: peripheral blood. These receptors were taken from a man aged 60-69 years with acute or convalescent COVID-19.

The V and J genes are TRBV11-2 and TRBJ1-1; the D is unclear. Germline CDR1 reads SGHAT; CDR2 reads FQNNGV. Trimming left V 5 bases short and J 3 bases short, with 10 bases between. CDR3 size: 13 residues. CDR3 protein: CASSPTLYTEAFF. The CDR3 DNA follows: TGTGCCAGCAGCCCCACGCTATACACTGAAGCTTTCTTT. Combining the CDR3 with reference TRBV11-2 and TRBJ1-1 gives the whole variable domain EAGVAQSPRYKIIEKRQSVAFWCNPISGHATLYWYQQILGQGPKLLIQFQNNGVVDDSQLPKDRFSAERLKGVDSTLKIQPAKLEDSAVYLCASSPTLYTEAFFGQGTRLTVV.

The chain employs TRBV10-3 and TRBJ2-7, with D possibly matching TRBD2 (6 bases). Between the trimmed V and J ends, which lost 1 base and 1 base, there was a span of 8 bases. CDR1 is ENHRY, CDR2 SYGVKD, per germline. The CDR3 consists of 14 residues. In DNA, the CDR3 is TGTGCCATCAGTGAGTACAGCGGGTCCTACGAGCAGTACTTC. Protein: CAISEYSGSYEQYF.

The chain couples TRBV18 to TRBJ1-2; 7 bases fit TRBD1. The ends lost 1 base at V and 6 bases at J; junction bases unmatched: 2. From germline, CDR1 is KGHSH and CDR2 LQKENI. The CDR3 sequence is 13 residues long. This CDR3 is CASSPQGANGYTF. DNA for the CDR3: TGTGCCAGCTCACCACAGGGGGCAAATGGCTACACCTTC.

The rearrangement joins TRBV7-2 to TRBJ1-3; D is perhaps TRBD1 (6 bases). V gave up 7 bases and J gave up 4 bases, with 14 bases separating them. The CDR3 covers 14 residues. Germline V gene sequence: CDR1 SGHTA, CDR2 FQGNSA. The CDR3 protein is CASKAGVEGNTIYF. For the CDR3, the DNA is TGTGCCAGCAAAGCAGGGGTAGAAGGAAACACCATATATTTT.

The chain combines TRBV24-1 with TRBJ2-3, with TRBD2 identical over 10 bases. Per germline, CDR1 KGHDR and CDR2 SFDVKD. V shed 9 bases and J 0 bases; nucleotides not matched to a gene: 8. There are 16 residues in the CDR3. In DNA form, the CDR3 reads TGTGCCACCGCCTCTAGCGGGGGTTACAGCACAGATACGCAGTATTTT. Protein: CATASSGGYSTDTQYF.

This CDR3 reads CASSRNGFEQYV. In DNA, the CDR3 is TGTGCCAGCAGCCGCAACGGTTTCGAGCAGTACGTC. This rearrangement joins TRBV5-6 to TRBJ2-7; no reliable D call. The V gene lost 4 bases and the J gene lost 6 bases, with 11 bases spanning the gap. The CDR3 is made up of 12 amino acids. Germline V CDR1 and CDR2: SGHDT, YYEEEE.

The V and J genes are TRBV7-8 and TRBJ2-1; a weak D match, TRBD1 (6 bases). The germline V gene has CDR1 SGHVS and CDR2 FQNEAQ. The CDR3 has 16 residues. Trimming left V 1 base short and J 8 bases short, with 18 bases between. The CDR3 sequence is CASSLGSFTGIDEQFF. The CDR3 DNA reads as TGTGCCAGCAGCTTAGGCAGCTTTACAGGGATAGATGAGCAGTTCTTC. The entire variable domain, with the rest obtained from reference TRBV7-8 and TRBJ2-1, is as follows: GAGVSQSPRYKVAKRGQDVALRCDPISGHVSLFWYQQALGQGPEFLTYFQNEAQLDKSGLPSDRFFAERPEGSVSTLKIQRTQQEDSAVYLCASSLGSFTGIDEQFFGPGTRLTVL.

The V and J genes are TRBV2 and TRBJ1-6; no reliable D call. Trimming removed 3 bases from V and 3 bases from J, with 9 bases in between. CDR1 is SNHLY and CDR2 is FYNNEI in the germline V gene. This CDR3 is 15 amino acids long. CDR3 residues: CASSEGRHYNSPLHF. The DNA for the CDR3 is TGTGCCAGCAGTGAGGGCAGGCACTATAATTCACCCCTCCACTTT.

The CDR3 coding sequence is TGCGCCAGCAGCGAGACAGGGGGCTCGGCGAACACTGAAGCTTTCTTT. Residues: CASSETGGSANTEAFF. This rearrangement joins TRBV5-1 to TRBJ1-1; TRBD1 matches 10 bases. V dropped 4 bases and J dropped 1; count of bases not matched to a gene: 7. The germline V gene encodes CDR1 SGHRS and CDR2 YFSETQ. This CDR3 has 16 residues.

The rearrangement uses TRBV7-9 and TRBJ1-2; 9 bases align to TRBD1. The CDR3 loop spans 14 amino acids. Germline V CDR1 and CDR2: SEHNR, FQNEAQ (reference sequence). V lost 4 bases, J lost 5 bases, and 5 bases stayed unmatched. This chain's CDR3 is CASSYTGTGYGYTF. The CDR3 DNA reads TGTGCCAGCAGCTACACCGGGACAGGGTATGGCTACACCTTC.

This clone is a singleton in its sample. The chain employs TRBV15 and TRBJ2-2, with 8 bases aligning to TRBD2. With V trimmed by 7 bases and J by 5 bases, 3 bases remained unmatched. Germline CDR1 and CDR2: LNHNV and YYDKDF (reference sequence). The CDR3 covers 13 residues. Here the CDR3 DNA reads TGTGCCACCAACGGGGGGGTTACCGGGGAGCTGTTTTTT. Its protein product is CATNGGVTGELFF.

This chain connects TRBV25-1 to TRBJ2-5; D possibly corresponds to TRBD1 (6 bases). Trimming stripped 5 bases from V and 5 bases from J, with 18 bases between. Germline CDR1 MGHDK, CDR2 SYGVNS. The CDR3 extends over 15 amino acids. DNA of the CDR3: TGTGCCAGCAGTCAAACGGGATCCCAGGGGGAGACCCAGTACTTC. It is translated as CASSQTGSQGETQYF. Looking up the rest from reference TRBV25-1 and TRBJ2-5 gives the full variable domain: EADIYQTPRYLVIGTGKKITLECSQTMGHDKMYWYQQDPGMELHLIHYSYGVNSTEKGDLSSESTVSRIRTEHFPLTLESARPSHTSQYLCASSQTGSQGETQYFGPGTRLLVL.

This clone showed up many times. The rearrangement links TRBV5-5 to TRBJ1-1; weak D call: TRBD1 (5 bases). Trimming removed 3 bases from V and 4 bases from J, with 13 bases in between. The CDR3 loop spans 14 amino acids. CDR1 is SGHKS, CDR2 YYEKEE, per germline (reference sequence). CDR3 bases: TGTGCCAGCAGCTGGCAGGGTTTGGGCACTGAAGCTTTCTTT. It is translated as CASSWQGLGTEAFF.

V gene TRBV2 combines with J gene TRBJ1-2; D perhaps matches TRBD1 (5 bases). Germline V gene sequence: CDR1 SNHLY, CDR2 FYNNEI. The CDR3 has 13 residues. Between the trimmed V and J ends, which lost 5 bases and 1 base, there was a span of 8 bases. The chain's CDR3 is CASSRGVNYGYTF. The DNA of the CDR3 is TGTGCCAGCAGTCGGGGGGTTAACTATGGCTACACCTTC.